The 9 T cell receptor beta chains below were found in one sample sequenced in a study of graft-versus-host responses after intestinal transplantation. Clones were read by immunoSEQ multiplex PCR, and TCRdb kept only the in-frame ones, dropping some. The data show 35,000 to 40,000 clones, around 94% seen once. The sequences come from PBMCs, collected 16 days after intestinal transplant. These receptors were collected from a human patient who received an intestinal transplant, so some T cells may come from the graft donor.

The V call is TRBV12-5, the J call TRBJ2-3; the D gene could be TRBD1 or TRBD2 (6 bases each). The V end was cut by 0 bases, the J end by 2 bases, with 18 bases between. The germline gives CDR1 LGHNT, CDR2 FRNRAP. This CDR3 spans 18 amino acids. The CDR3 sequence: CASGLVPTGGLFTDTQYF. As DNA, the CDR3 is TGTGCTAGTGGTTTGGTACCGACAGGAGGGTTGTTCACAGATACGCAGTATTTT.

The chain carries TRBV5-1 and TRBJ2-2; the match to TRBD1 covers 7 bases. Germline-derived CDR1 and CDR2 are SGHRS and YFSETQ. V was pared by 2 bases and J by 6 bases, with 16 bases of the junction left unmatched. This CDR3 has 18 residues. CDR3 nucleotides: TGCGCCAGCAGCTTTGGCAGAACCGGGACAGACATTTCCGGGGAGCTGTTTTTT. It codes for CASSFGRTGTDISGELFF. The variable domain in full, with the rest retrieved from reference TRBV5-1 and TRBJ2-2, is KAGVTQTPRYLIKTRGQQVTLSCSPISGHRSVSWYQQTPGQGLQFLFEYFSETQRNKGNFPGRFSGRQFSNSRSEMNVSTLELGDSALYLCASSFGRTGTDISGELFFGEGSRLTVL.

The rearrangement joins TRBV2 to TRBJ2-2, with D unresolved. This CDR3 contains 12 residues. Deletions cut 7 bases from V and 4 bases from J, with 7 bases between. Germline-derived CDR1 and CDR2 are SNHLY and FYNNEI. The CDR3 coding sequence is TGTGCCAGCAATGTAGCCACCGGGGAGCTGTTTTTT. Amino acid sequence: CASNVATGELFF.

This chain uses TRBV9 with TRBJ2-5, with 7 bases that match TRBD2. This CDR3 region has 14 residues. Germline values: CDR1 SGDLS, CDR2 YYNGEE. J lost 2 bases, V lost 3 bases, and 4 bases had no gene match. The CDR3 region has the DNA TGTGCCAGCAGCGACCTAGCGGAGCAAGAGACCCAGTACTTC. It translates to CASSDLAEQETQYF.

This clone was seen only once. The chain uses TRBV6-1 and TRBJ1-1, with D hard to call. The CDR3 runs 12 residues. The V gene's germline CDR1 is MNHNS and CDR2 SASEGT. Trimming left V 2 bases short and J 4 bases short, with 5 bases between. CDR3 residues: CASSESGTEAFF. CDR3 sequence (DNA): TGTGCCAGCAGTGAATCCGGCACTGAAGCTTTCTTT.

The chain links TRBV5-1 to TRBJ1-1; 11 nucleotides match TRBD1. V was clipped by 1 base and J by 3 bases; unmatched bases: 5. Germline V lookup: CDR1 SGHRS, CDR2 YFSETQ. The length of the CDR3 is 16 residues. CDR3 in amino acids: CASSLLGQGADTEAFF. The DNA of the CDR3 is TGCGCCAGCAGCTTGCTAGGACAGGGGGCGGACACTGAAGCTTTCTTT. Drawing the rest from reference TRBV5-1 and TRBJ1-1, the complete variable domain is KAGVTQTPRYLIKTRGQQVTLSCSPISGHRSVSWYQQTPGQGLQFLFEYFSETQRNKGNFPGRFSGRQFSNSRSEMNVSTLELGDSALYLCASSLLGQGADTEAFFGQGTRLTVV.

This clone appeared a single time. CDR3 nucleotides: TGTGCCAGCAGGCTGACAGGGAAAAACACTGAAGCTTTCTTT. Its translation: CASRLTGKNTEAFF. The rearrangement links TRBV6-1 to TRBJ1-1, with 7 bases that match TRBD1. The germline V gene has CDR1 MNHNS and CDR2 SASEGT. V gave up 6 bases and J gave up 2 bases; unmatched junction bases: 6. The CDR3 has 14 residues.

The chain links TRBV28 to TRBJ2-7; D is unclear. V lost 2 bases and J 4 bases, leaving 6 bases between the germline ends. This CDR3 is built from 12 residues. Germline V CDR1 and CDR2: MDHEN, SYDVKM. As DNA, the CDR3 is TGTGCCAGCAGTTTACGCGCTTACGAGCAGTACTTC. Translation gives CASSLRAYEQYF.

This chain joins TRBV19 and TRBJ2-3; tentative D call: TRBD1 (6 bases). CDR3 length equals 16 residues. Per germline, CDR1 LNHDA and CDR2 SQIVND (reference sequence). The V gene lost 5 bases and the J gene lost 0 bases, with 15 bases spanning the gap. CDR3 amino acids: CASSFIQGPSTDTQYF. In DNA form, the CDR3 reads TGTGCCAGTAGTTTTATACAGGGACCTAGCACAGATACGCAGTATTTT.